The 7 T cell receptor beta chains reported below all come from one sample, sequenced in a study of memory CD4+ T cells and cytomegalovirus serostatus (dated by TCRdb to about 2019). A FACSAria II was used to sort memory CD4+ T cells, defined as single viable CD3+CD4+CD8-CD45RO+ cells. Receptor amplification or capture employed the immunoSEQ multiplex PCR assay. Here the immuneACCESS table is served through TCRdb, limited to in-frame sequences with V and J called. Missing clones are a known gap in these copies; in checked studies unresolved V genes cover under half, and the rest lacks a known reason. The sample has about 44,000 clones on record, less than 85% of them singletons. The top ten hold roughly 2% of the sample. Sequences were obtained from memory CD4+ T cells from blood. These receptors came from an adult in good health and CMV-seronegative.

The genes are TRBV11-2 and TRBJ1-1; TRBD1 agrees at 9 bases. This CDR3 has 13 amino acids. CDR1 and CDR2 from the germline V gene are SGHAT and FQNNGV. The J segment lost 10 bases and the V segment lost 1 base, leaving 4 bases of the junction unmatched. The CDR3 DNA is TGTGCCAGCAGCTTAGGACAGGGGGGAAGAGCTTTCTTT. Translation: CASSLGQGGRAFF.

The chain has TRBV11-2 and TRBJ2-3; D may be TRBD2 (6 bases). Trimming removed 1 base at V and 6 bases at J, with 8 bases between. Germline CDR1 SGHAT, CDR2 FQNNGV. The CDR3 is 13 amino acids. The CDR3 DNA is TGTGCCAGCAGCTTAGCAGGGACTGATACGCAGTATTTT. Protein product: CASSLAGTDTQYF.

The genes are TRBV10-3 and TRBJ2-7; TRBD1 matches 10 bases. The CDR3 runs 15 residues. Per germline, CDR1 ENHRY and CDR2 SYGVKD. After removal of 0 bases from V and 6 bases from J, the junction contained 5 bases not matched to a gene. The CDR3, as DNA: TGTGCCATCAGTGAGTCCTTGGGACAGGGGTCCGAGCAGTACTTC. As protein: CAISESLGQGSEQYF.

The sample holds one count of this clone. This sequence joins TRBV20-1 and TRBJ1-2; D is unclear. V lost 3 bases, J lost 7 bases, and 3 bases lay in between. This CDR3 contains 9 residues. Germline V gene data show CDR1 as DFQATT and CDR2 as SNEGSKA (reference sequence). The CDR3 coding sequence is TGCAGTGCTAGGGGTGGCTACACCTTC. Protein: CSARGGYTF.

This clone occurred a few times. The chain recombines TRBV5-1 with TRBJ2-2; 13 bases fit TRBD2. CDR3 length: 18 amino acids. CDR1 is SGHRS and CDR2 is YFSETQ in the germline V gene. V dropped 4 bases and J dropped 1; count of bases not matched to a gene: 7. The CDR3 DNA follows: TGCGCCAGCAGCATGCCGGGACTAGCGGGGAGGAACACCGGGGAGCTGTTTTTT. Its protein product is CASSMPGLAGRNTGELFF.

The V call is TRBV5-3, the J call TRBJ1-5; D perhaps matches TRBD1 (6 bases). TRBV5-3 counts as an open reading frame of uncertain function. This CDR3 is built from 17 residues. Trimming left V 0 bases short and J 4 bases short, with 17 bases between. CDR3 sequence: CARSLVQYRDLNQPQHF. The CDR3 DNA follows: TGTGCCAGAAGCTTGGTCCAATACAGGGACCTAAATCAGCCCCAGCATTTT.

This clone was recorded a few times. The CDR3 region has the DNA TGTGCCAGCAGCCGTCTAGCGGGGGAGTACACAGATACGCAGTATTTT. Translated, it gives CASSRLAGEYTDTQYF. V and J are TRBV7-9 and TRBJ2-3, with 10 bases aligning to TRBD2. The CDR3 runs 16 residues. V lost 5 bases and J lost 2; bases outside the gene matches: 7. The germline gives CDR1 SEHNR, CDR2 FQNEAQ (reference sequence). Full variable domain (missing parts from reference TRBV7-9 and TRBJ2-3): DTGVSQNPRHKITKRGQNVTFRCDPISEHNRLYWYRQTLGQGPEFLTYFQNEAQLEKSRLLSDRFSAERPKGSFSTLEIQRTEQGDSAMYLCASSRLAGEYTDTQYFGPGTRLTVL.